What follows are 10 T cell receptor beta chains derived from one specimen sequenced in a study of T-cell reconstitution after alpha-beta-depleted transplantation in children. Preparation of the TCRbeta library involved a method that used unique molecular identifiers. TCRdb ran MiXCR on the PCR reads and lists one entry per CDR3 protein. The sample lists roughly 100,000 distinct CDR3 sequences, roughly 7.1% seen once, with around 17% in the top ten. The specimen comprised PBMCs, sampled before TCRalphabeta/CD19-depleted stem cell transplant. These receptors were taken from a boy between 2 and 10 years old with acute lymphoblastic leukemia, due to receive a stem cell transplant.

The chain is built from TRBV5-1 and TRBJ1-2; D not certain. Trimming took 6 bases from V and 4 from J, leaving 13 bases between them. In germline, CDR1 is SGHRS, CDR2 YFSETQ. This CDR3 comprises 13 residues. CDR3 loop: CASTDLDIYGYTF. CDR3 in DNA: TGCGCCAGCACCGATTTAGACATCTATGGCTACACCTTC. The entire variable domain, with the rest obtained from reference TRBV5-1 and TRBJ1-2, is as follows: KAGVTQTPRYLIKTRGQQVTLSCSPISGHRSVSWYQQTPGQGLQFLFEYFSETQRNKGNFPGRFSGRQFSNSRSEMNVSTLELGDSALYLCASTDLDIYGYTFGSGTRLTVV.

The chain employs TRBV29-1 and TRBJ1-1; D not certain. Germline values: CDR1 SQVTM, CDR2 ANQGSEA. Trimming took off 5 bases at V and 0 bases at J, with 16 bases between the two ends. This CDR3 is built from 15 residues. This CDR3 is CSVQPEDQVNTEAFF. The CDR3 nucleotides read TGCAGCGTTCAACCGGAGGATCAGGTGAACACTGAAGCTTTCTTT.

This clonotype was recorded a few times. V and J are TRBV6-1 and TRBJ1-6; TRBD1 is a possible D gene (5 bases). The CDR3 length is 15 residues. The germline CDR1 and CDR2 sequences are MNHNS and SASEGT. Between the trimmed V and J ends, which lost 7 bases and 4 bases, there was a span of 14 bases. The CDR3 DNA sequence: TGTGCCAGCACCGAGACAGAAGATTATAATTCACCCCTCCACTTT. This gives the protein CASTETEDYNSPLHF.

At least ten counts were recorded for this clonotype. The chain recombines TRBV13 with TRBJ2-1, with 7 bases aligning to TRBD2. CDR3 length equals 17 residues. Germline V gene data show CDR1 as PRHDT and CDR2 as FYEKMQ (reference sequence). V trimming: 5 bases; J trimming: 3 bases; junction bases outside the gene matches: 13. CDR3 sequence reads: CASSLSPASGDYNEQFF. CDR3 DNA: TGTGCCAGCAGCCTGAGCCCGGCCAGCGGGGACTACAATGAGCAGTTCTTC.

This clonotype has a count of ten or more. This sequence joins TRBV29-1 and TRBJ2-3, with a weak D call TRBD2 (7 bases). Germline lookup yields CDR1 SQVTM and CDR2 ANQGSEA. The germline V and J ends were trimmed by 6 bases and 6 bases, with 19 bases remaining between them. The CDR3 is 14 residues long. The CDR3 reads CSVGGGLLQDTQYF. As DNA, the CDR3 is TGCAGCGTGGGCGGGGGCCTACTTCAGGATACGCAGTATTTT.

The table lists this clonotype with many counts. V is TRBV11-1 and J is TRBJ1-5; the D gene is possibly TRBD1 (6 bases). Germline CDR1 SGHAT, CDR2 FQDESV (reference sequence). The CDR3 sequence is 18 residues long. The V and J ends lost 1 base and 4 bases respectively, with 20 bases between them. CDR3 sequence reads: CASSLDRGGWAANQPQHF. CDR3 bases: TGTGCCAGCAGCTTAGACCGAGGGGGATGGGCAGCAAATCAGCCCCAGCATTTT. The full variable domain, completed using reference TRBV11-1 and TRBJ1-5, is EAEVAQSPRYKITEKSQAVAFWCDPISGHATLYWYRQILGQGPELLVQFQDESVVDDSQLPKDRFSAERLKGVDSTLKIQPAELGDSAMYLCASSLDRGGWAANQPQHFGDGTRLSIL.

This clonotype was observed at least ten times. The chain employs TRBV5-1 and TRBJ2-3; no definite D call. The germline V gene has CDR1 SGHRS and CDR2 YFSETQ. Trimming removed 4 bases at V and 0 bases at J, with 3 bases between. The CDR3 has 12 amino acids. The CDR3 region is CASSASTDTQYF. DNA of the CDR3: TGCGCCAGCAGCGCCAGCACAGATACGCAGTATTTT.

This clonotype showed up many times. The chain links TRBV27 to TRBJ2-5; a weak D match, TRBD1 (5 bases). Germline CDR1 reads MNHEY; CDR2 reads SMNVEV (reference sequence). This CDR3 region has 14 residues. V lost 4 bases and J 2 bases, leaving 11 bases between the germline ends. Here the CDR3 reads CASSSLDSQETQYF. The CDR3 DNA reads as TGTGCCAGCAGTTCCCTTGACAGTCAAGAGACCCAGTACTTC.

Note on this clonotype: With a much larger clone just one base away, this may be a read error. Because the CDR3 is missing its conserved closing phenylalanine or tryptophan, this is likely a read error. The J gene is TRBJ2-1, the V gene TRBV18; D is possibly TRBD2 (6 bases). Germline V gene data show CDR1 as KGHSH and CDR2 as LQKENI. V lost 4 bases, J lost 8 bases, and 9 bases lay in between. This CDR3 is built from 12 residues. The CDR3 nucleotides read TGTGCCAGCTCACAACGGGGGTATGAGCAGTTCTCC. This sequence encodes CASSQRGYEQFS.

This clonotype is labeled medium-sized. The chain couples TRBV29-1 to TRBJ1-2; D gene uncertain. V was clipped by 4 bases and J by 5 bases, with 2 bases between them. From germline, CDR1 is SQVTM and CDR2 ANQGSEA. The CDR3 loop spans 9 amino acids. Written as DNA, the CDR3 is TGCAGCGTTGTATATGGCTACACCTTC. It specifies CSVVYGYTF.